These T cell receptor beta chains were read from a single sample in a study of regulatory T cells in long-lasting Graves disease. One entry per CDR3 protein, called by TCRdb with MiXCR from the multiplex PCR reads. The top ten clones hold about 20% of a sample with roughly 420,000 distinct CDR3 sequences, 15% to 19% of them seen once. Sequenced material: peripheral blood mononuclear cells (PBMCs), taken at new diagnosis, from a patient treated with antithyroid drugs. These receptors all stem from a female donor with Graves disease. The CDR3 runs from the conserved cysteine through the conserved F or W. A D gene is named only where the DNA matches it firmly. The listing skips clone size in some rows; elsewhere it reads once, few, many or a size class.

cdr3_aa	cdr3_nt	clone_size	j_call	d_call	v_call
CSVDGFDGHGSNEQFF	TGCAGCGTTGACGGGTTCGACGGCCATGGTAGTAATGAGCAGTTCTTC	many	TRBJ2-1	-	TRBV29-1
CASGQAETQYF	TGCGCCAGCGGACAGGCAGAGACCCAGTACTTC	many	TRBJ2-5	TRBD1	TRBV5-1
CASSQSTAIGGDNEQFF	TGTGCCAGCAGCCAGAGCACCGCCATAGGGGGGGACAATGAGCAGTTCTTC	-	TRBJ2-1	-	TRBV3-1
CSVELAERGLYNEQFF	TGCAGCGTTGAATTAGCGGAGCGGGGCTTATACAATGAGCAGTTCTTC	many	TRBJ2-1	TRBD2	TRBV29-1
CASSLAGRSSYNSPLHF	TGTGCCAGCAGCTTAGCGGGACGAAGCTCCTATAATTCACCCCTCCACTTT	many	TRBJ1-6	-	TRBV7-9
CASSDNDYGYTF	TGTGCCAGCAGCGACAATGACTATGGCTACACCTTC	many	TRBJ1-2	-	TRBV28
CATSRGGTLNTEAFF	TGTGCCACCAGCAGGGGTGGGACCTTGAACACTGAAGCTTTCTTT	many	TRBJ1-1	-	TRBV15
CASFRRTEAFF	TGTGCCAGCTTTCGGAGAACTGAAGCTTTCTTT	many	TRBJ1-1	-	TRBV2
CASSPSGTQYF	TGTGCCAGCAGCCCATCCGGTACGCAGTATTTT	many	TRBJ2-3	-	TRBV6-1
CASSAWRLADTDTQYF	TGTGCCAGCAGCGCATGGCGGCTAGCGGACACAGATACGCAGTATTTT	many	TRBJ2-3	TRBD2	TRBV11-2
CASSGGAVTWGTEAFF	TGTGCCAGCAGCGGGGGTGCAGTCACATGGGGTACTGAAGCTTTCTTT	few	TRBJ1-1	-	TRBV7-9
CASSIARGSYNEQFF	TGTGCCAGTAGTATAGCCCGGGGCTCCTACAATGAGCAGTTCTTC	once	TRBJ2-1	-	TRBV19
CATRMPGHSEETQYF	TGTGCCACCAGAATGCCGGGACATAGCGAAGAGACCCAGTACTTC	few	TRBJ2-5	-	TRBV24-1
CASSPIWKTRDSNQPQHF	TGTGCCAGCAGCCCGATTTGGAAGACACGAGATAGCAATCAGCCCCAGCATTTT	-	TRBJ1-5	-	TRBV7-6
CASSREGLYSNQPQHF	TGTGCCAGCAGCCGGGAGGGGTTATATAGCAATCAGCCCCAGCATTTT	few	TRBJ1-5	-	TRBV11-2
CASSLVPRNLWYGYTF	TGTGCCAGCAGCTTAGTTCCCCGGAACCTCTGGTATGGCTACACCTTC	few	TRBJ1-2	-	TRBV7-6
CATSSLQGGHYEQYF	TGTGCCACCAGCTCCCTTCAAGGAGGTCACTACGAGCAGTACTTC	many	TRBJ2-7	-	TRBV15
CSVLQGNGANVLTF	TGCAGCGTTCTACAGGGGAATGGGGCCAACGTCCTGACTTTC	-	TRBJ2-6	TRBD1	TRBV29-1
CASSPPDRSYNEQFF	TGTGCCAGCTCACCGCCGGACAGGTCCTACAATGAGCAGTTCTTC	many	TRBJ2-1	TRBD1	TRBV18
CASSIGQGRGEQYF	TGTGCCAGCAGCATTGGACAGGGTAGAGGCGAGCAGTACTTC	many	TRBJ2-7	TRBD1	TRBV7-3
CASSEASGENTDTQYF	TGTGCCAGCAGTGAGGCTAGCGGGGAAAACACAGATACGCAGTATTTT	few	TRBJ2-3	TRBD2	TRBV25-1
CASSLPVRHTEAFF	TGTGCCAGCAGCTTGCCAGTCCGTCACACTGAAGCTTTCTTT	many	TRBJ1-1	-	TRBV5-6
CASRPIGSGANVLTF	TGTGCCAGCAGACCCATCGGCTCTGGGGCCAACGTCCTGACTTTC	once	TRBJ2-6	-	TRBV12-3/TRBV12-4
CSALPGRKTGELFF	TGCAGTGCCCTCCCGGGACGAAAAACCGGGGAGCTGTTTTTT	many	TRBJ2-2	-	TRBV20-1
CASSEESVGTSNSPLHF	TGTGCCAGCAGTGAAGAAAGCGTCGGGACAAGCAATTCACCCCTCCACTTT	many	TRBJ1-6	-	TRBV2
CASSPPHSNTEAFF	TGTGCCAGCAGCCCCCCCCATTCTAACACTGAAGCTTTCTTT	few	TRBJ1-1	-	TRBV9
CSSSDRPSTDTQYF	TGCAGTTCTTCAGACAGGCCCTCCACAGATACGCAGTATTTT	-	TRBJ2-3	-	TRBV20-1